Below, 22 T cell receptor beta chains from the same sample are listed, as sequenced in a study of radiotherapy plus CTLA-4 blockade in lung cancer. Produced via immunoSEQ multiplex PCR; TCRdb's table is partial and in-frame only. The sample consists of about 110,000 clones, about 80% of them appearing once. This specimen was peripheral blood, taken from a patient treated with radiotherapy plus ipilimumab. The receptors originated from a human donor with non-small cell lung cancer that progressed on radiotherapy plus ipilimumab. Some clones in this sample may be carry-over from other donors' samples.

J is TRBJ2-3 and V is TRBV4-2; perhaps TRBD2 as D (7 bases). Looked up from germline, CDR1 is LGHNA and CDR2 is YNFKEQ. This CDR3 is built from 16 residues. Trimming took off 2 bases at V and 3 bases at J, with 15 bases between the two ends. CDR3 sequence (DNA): TGTGCCAGCAGCCAAAGTGGGGGGGCCGGGACAGATACGCAGTATTTT. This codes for CASSQSGGAGTDTQYF.

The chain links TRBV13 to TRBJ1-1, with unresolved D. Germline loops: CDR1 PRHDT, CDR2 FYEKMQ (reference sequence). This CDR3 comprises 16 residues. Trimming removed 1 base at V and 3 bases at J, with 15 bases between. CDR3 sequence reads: CASSLVIKVPHTEAFF. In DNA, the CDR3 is TGTGCCAGCAGCTTAGTAATCAAGGTGCCCCACACTGAAGCTTTCTTT.

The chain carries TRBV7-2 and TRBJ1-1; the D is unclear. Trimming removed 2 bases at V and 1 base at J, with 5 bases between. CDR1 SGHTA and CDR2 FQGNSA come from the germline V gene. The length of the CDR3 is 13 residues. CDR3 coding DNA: TGTGCCAGCAGCTTACACAGGAACACTGAAGCTTTCTTT. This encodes CASSLHRNTEAFF. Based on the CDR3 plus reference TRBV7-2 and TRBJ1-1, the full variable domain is GAGVSQSPSNKVTEKGKDVELRCDPISGHTALYWYRQSLGQGLEFLIYFQGNSAPDKSGLPSDRFSAERTGGSVSTLTIQRTQQEDSAVYLCASSLHRNTEAFFGQGTRLTVV.

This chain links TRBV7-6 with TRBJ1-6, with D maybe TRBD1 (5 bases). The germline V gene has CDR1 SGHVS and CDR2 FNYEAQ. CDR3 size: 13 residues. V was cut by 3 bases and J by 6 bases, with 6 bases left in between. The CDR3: CASSFGTNSPLHF. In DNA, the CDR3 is TGTGCCAGCAGCTTCGGGACTAATTCACCCCTCCACTTT.

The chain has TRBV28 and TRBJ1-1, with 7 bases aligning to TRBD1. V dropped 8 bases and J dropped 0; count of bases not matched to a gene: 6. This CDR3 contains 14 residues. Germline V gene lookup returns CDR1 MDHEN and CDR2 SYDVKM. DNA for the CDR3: TGTGCCAGCTTACCGGGACAGCTGAACACTGAAGCTTTCTTT. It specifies CASLPGQLNTEAFF.

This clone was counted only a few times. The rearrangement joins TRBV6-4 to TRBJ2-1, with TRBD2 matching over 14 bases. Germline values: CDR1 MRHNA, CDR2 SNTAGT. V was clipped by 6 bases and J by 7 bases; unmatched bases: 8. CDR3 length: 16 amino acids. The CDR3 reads CASSSGTSGGLNEQFF. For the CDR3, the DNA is TGTGCCAGCAGCTCCGGGACTAGCGGGGGTCTTAATGAGCAGTTCTTC.

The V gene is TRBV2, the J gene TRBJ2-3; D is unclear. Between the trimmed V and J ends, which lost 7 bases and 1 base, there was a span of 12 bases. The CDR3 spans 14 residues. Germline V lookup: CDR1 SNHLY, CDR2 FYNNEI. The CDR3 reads CASKVRLGTDTQYF. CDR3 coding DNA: TGTGCCAGCAAGGTCAGGCTGGGCACAGATACGCAGTATTTT.

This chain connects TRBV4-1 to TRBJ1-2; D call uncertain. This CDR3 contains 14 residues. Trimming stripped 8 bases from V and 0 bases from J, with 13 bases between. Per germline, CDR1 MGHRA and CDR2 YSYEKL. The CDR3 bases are TGCGCCAGCCAATCCTCTCCGGCTAACTATGGCTACACCTTC. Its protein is CASQSSPANYGYTF.

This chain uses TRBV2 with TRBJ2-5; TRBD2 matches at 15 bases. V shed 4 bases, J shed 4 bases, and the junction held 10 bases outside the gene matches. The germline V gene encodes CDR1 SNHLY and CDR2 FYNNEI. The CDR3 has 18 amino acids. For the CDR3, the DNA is TGTGCCAGCAGTGCCATCTGGACTAGCGGGGGGGGTTCAGAGACCCAGTACTTC. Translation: CASSAIWTSGGGSETQYF. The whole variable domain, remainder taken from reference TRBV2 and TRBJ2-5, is EPEVTQTPSHQVTQMGQEVILRCVPISNHLYFYWYRQILGQKVEFLVSFYNNEISEKSEIFDDQFSVERPDGSNFTLKIRSTKLEDSAMYFCASSAIWTSGGGSETQYFGPGTRLLVL.

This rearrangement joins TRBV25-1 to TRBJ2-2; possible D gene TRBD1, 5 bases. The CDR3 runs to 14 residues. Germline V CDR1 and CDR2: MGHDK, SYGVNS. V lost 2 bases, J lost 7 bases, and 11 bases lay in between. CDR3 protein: CASSEQGGDGELFF. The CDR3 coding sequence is TGTGCCAGCAGTGAACAGGGTGGGGACGGGGAGCTGTTTTTT.

The CDR3 here is CASFELGGGYGYTF. Here the CDR3 DNA reads TGTGCCAGCTTTGAACTCGGGGGCGGCTATGGCTACACCTTC. The V call is TRBV2, the J call TRBJ1-2, with D maybe TRBD1 (6 bases). There are 14 residues in the CDR3. Germline assignment: CDR1 SNHLY and CDR2 FYNNEI. Trimming left V 8 bases short and J 4 bases short, with 17 bases between.

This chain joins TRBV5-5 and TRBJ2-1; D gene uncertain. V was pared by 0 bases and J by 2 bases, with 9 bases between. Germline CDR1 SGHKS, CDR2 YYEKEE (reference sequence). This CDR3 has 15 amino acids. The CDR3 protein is CASSLGPTPYNEQFF. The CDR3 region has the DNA TGTGCCAGCAGCTTGGGACCAACCCCCTACAATGAGCAGTTCTTC.

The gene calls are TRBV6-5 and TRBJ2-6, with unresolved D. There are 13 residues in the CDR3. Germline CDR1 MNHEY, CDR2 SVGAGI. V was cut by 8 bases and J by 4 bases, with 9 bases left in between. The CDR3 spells CASRAPGANVLTF. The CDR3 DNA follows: TGTGCCAGCCGTGCTCCCGGGGCCAACGTCCTGACTTTC.

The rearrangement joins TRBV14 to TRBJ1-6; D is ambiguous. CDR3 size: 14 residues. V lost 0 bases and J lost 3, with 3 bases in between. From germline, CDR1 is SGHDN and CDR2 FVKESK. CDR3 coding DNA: TGTGCCAGCAGCCAAGAATACTATAATTCACCCCTCCACTTT. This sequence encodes CASSQEYYNSPLHF.

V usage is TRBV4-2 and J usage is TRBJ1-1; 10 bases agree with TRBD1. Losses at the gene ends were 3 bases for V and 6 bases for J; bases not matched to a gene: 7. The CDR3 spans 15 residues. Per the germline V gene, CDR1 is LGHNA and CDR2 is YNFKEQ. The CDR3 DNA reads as TGTGCCAGCAGCCAGAGACAGGGGGCAGGTTCTGAAGCTTTCTTT. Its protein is CASSQRQGAGSEAFF.

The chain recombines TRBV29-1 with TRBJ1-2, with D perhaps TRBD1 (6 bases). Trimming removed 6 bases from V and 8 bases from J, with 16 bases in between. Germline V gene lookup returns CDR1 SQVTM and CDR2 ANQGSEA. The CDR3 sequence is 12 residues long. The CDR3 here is CSVIPGVSGYTF. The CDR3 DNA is TGCAGCGTCATACCAGGGGTTTCGGGCTACACCTTC.

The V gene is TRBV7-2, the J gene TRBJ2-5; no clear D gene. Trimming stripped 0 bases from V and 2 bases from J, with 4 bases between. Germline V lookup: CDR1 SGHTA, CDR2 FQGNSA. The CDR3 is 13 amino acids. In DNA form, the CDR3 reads TGTGCCAGCAGCTTAGCTCTACAAGAGACCCAGTACTTC. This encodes CASSLALQETQYF.

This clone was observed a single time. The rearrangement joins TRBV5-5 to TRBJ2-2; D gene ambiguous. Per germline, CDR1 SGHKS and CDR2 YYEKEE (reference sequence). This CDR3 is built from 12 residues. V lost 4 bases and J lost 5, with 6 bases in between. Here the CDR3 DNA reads TGTGCCAGCAGCACGCAGACCGGGGAGCTGTTTTTT. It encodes CASSTQTGELFF.

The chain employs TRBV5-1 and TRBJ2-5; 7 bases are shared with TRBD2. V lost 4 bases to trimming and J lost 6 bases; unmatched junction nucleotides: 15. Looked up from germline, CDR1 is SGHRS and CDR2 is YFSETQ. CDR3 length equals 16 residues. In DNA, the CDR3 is TGCGCCAGCAGCAACGTCCAGGGAGGGAGCGGGCAGACCCAGTACTTC. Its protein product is CASSNVQGGSGQTQYF.

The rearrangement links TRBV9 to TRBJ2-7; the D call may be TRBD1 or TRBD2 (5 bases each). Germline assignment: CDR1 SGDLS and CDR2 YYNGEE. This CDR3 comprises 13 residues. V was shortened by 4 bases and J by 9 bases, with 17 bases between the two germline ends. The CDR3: CASSPGTWGLQYF. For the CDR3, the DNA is TGTGCCAGCAGCCCCGGGACGTGGGGTTTGCAGTACTTC.

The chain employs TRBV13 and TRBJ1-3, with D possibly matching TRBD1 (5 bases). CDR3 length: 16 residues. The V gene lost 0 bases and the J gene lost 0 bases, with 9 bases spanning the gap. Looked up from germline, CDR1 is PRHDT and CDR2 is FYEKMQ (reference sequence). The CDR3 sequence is CASSLGWQGSGNTIYF. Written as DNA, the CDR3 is TGTGCCAGCAGCTTAGGGTGGCAGGGCTCTGGAAACACCATATATTTT.

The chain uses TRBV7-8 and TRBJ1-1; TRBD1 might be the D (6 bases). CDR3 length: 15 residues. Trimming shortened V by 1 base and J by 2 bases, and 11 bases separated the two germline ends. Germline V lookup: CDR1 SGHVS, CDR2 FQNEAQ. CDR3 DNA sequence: TGTGCCAGCAGCTTAGGAGGGGGTAGAAACACTGAAGCTTTCTTT. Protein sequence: CASSLGGGRNTEAFF.